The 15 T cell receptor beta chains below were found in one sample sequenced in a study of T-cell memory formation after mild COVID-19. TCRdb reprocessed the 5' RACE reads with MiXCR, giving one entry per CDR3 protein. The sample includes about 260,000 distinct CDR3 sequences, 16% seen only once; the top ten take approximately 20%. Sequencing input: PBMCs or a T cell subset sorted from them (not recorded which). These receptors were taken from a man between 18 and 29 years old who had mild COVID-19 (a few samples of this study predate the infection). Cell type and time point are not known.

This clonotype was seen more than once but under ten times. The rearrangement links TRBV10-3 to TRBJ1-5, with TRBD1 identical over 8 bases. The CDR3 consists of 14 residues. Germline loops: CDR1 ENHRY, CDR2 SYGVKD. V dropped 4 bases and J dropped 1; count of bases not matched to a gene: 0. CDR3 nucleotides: TGTGCCATCAGTGGACAGGGGAGCAATCAGCCCCAGCATTTT. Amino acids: CAISGQGSNQPQHF.

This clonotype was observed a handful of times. Written as DNA, the CDR3 is TGTGCCAGCAGCTCGGCCGGAGTCACCTACGAGCAGTACGTC. Its protein product is CASSSAGVTYEQYV. The chain has TRBV7-9 and TRBJ2-7; no clear D. The CDR3 consists of 14 residues. Germline V gene lookup returns CDR1 SEHNR and CDR2 FQNEAQ (reference sequence). The V end lost 4 bases, the J end lost 2 bases, and 12 bases lay between the germline ends.

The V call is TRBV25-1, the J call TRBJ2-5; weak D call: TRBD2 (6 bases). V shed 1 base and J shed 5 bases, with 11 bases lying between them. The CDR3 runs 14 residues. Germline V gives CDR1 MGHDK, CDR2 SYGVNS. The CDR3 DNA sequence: TGTGCCAGCAGTGAATCTACTAGCTGGGAGACCCAGTACTTC. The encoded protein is CASSESTSWETQYF.

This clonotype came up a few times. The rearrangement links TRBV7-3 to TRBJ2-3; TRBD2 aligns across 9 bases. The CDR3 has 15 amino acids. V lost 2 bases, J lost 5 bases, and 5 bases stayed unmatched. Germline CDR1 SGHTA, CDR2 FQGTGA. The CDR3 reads CASSLGSGGIDTQYF. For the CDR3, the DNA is TGTGCCAGCAGCTTAGGTAGCGGGGGCATAGATACGCAGTATTTT.

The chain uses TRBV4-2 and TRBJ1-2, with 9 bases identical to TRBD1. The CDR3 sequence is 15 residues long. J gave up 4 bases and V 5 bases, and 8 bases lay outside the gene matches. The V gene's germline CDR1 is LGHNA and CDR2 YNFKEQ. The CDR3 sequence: CASSTHRGQLYGYTF. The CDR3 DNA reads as TGTGCCAGCAGCACCCACAGGGGGCAGCTCTATGGCTACACCTTC.

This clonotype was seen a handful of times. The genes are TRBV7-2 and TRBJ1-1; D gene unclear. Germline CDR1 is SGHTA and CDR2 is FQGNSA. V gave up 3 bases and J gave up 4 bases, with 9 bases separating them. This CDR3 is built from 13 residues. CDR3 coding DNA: TGTGCCAGCAGCTTTCAGTTGGCCACTGAAGCTTTCTTT. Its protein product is CASSFQLATEAFF.

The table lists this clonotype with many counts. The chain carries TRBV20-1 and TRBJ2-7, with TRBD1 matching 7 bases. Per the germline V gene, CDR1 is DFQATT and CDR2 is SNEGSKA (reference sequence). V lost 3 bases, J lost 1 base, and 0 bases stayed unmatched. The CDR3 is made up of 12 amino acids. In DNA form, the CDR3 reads TGCAGTGCTAGGGACAGGTCCTACGAGCAGTACGTC. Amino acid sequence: CSARDRSYEQYV.

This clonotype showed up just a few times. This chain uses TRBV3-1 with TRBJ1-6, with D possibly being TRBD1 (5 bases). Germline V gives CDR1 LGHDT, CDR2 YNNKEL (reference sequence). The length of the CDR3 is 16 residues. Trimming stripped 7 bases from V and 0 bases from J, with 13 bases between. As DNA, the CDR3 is TGTGCCAGCAATGGGCGGGGGAGCTCCTATAATTCACCCCTCCACTTT. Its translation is CASNGRGSSYNSPLHF.

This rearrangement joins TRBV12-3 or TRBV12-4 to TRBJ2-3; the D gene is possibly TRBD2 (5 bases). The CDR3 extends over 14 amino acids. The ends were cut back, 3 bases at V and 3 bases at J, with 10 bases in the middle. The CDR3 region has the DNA TGTGCCAGCAGTTTGGAGGCAAGGACAGATACGCAGTATTTT. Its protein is CASSLEARTDTQYF.

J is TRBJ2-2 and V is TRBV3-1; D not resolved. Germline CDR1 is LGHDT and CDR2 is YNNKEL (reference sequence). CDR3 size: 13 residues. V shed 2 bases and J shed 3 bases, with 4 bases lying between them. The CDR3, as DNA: TGTGCCAGCAGCCAATCCGACACCGGGGAGCTGTTTTTT. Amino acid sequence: CASSQSDTGELFF.

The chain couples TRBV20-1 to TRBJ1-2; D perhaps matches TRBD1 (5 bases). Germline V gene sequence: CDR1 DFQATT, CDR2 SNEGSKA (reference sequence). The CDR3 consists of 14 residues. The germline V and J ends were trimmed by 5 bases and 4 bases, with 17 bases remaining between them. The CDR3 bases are TGCAGTGCTCACCGGGACGCGGACGGCTATGGCTACACCTTC. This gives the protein CSAHRDADGYGYTF.

CDR3 protein: CSASGNTGNTIYF. CDR3 DNA: TGCAGTGCTTCAGGGAACACTGGAAACACCATATATTTT. The chain is built from TRBV20-1 and TRBJ1-3, with D possibly TRBD1 on 5 matching bases. CDR3 length equals 13 residues. Trimming took off 5 bases at V and 2 bases at J, with 10 bases between the two ends. CDR1 is DFQATT and CDR2 is SNEGSKA in the germline V gene (reference sequence).

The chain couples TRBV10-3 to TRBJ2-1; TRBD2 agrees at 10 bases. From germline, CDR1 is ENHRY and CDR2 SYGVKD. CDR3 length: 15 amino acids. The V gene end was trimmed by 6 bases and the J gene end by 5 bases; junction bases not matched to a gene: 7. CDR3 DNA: TGTGCCATCAGGTTGGGACTAGCGCCTAACAATGAGCAGTTCTTC. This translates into CAIRLGLAPNNEQFF.

DNA for the CDR3: TGTGCCAGCAGCCCTCGACCGGGACATCTGAACACTGAAGCTTTCTTT. It specifies CASSPRPGHLNTEAFF. The J gene is TRBJ1-1, the V gene TRBV11-2, with D perhaps TRBD1 (6 bases). The CDR3 extends over 16 amino acids. Germline V gene data show CDR1 as SGHAT and CDR2 as FQNNGV. Trimming pared 5 bases from V and 0 bases from J, leaving 16 bases between.

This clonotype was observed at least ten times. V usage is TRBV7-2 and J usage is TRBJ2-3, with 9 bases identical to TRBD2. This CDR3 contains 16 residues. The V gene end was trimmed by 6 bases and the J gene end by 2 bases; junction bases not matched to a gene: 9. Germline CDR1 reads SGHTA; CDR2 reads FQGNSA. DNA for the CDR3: TGTGCCAGCAGTCTCTATAGCGGGGGAATCACAGATACGCAGTATTTT. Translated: CASSLYSGGITDTQYF.